Each of the 23 T cell receptor beta chains below was sequenced from the same sample in a study of T cell repertoires in cytomegalovirus infection. TCRdb re-called the reads with MiXCR, one entry per CDR3 protein. The sample holds under 200,000 distinct CDR3 sequences; approximately 21% are singletons and the top ten take about 25%. These TCRs' antigens remain unknown. The input for sequencing was CD8+ T cells from cultured PBMCs, taken from culture after CMV antigen stimulation. The origin of the receptors is a human donor in good health (CMV status not recorded). Some clones in this sample may be carry-over from other donors' samples.

This sequence joins TRBV9 and TRBJ2-1; perhaps TRBD2 as D (6 bases). Germline CDR1 is SGDLS and CDR2 is YYNGEE. CDR3 length equals 11 residues. The V and J ends lost 7 bases and 7 bases respectively, with 9 bases between them. Here the CDR3 reads CASGGSNEQFF. CDR3 coding DNA: TGTGCCAGCGGGGGGTCGAATGAGCAGTTCTTC.

Written as DNA, the CDR3 is TGTGCCAGCAGCTTAGTTCGGGCTTTCTTT. Its protein is CASSLVRAFF. The chain carries TRBV7-6 and TRBJ1-1; no clear D gene. V was trimmed by 1 base and J by 11 bases, leaving 5 bases between them. Germline loops: CDR1 SGHVS, CDR2 FNYEAQ. The CDR3 is 10 residues long.

This clonotype appeared a few times. This chain uses TRBV7-8 with TRBJ2-1; TRBD2 is a possible D gene (6 bases). CDR1 and CDR2 (germline): SGHVS, FQNEAQ. The CDR3 has 14 residues. V was trimmed by 5 bases and J by 7 bases, leaving 15 bases between them. The CDR3 loop reads CASSLARGLNEQFF. The CDR3 region has the DNA TGTGCCAGCAGCCTCGCACGGGGGTTGAATGAGCAGTTCTTC.

The rearrangement links TRBV6-5 to TRBJ2-6; unclear D gene. The CDR3 spans 15 residues. Germline V CDR1 and CDR2: MNHEY, SVGAGI. Trimming removed 2 bases from V and 2 bases from J, with 7 bases in between. CDR3 bases: TGTGCCAGCAGTTACGAGTTAACTGGGGCCAACGTCCTGACTTTC. Amino acid sequence: CASSYELTGANVLTF.

This chain connects TRBV27 to TRBJ2-2; D may be TRBD1 or TRBD2 (5 bases each). V was cut by 5 bases and J by 6 bases, with 19 bases left in between. The germline V gene has CDR1 MNHEY and CDR2 SMNVEV (reference sequence). The CDR3 consists of 16 residues. Here the CDR3 reads CASSILPGTGAGELFF. The CDR3 DNA sequence: TGTGCCAGCAGTATCCTTCCCGGGACCGGTGCCGGGGAGCTGTTTTTT.

In nucleotides, the CDR3 is TGTGCCAGCAGCCAGGGACTAGAGTACGGAGATACGCAGTATTTT. It translates to CASSQGLEYGDTQYF. The chain uses TRBV7-9 and TRBJ2-3; 8 bases align to TRBD2. The CDR3 extends over 15 amino acids. V lost 5 bases and J lost 5; bases outside the gene matches: 9. Looked up from germline, CDR1 is SEHNR and CDR2 is FQNEAQ (reference sequence).

CDR3 sequence reads: CASSPSTPDTGELFF. DNA for the CDR3: TGTGCCAGCAGCCCCTCGACACCCGACACCGGGGAGCTGTTTTTT. The chain recombines TRBV7-6 with TRBJ2-2; D is unclear. Trimming stripped 5 bases from V and 3 bases from J, with 13 bases between. Germline V gives CDR1 SGHVS, CDR2 FNYEAQ. CDR3 length: 15 residues.

The chain combines TRBV19 with TRBJ2-7, with TRBD2 matching 10 bases. Germline V gene data show CDR1 as LNHDA and CDR2 as SQIVND (reference sequence). The length of the CDR3 is 13 residues. V dropped 4 bases and J dropped 4; count of bases not matched to a gene: 1. This CDR3 is CASSTSGGYEQYF. The CDR3, as DNA: TGTGCCAGTAGTACTAGCGGGGGTTACGAGCAGTACTTC.

This chain uses TRBV7-8 with TRBJ1-4; D call uncertain. The length of the CDR3 is 14 residues. Trimming removed 5 bases from V and 8 bases from J, with 15 bases in between. The germline V gene has CDR1 SGHVS and CDR2 FQNEAQ. CDR3 protein: CASSEGPPSEKLFF. For the CDR3, the DNA is TGTGCCAGCAGCGAAGGGCCCCCGAGCGAAAAACTGTTTTTT.

This chain joins TRBV27 and TRBJ1-2; the D is unclear. CDR3 length: 12 residues. The germline V gene has CDR1 MNHEY and CDR2 SMNVEV (reference sequence). The V and J ends lost 6 bases and 2 bases respectively, with 7 bases between them. DNA for the CDR3: TGTGCCAGCAGGAAGGGAAACTATGGCTACACCTTC. Translating gives CASRKGNYGYTF.

This clonotype was seen only a few times. V usage is TRBV4-3 and J usage is TRBJ1-5; possibly TRBD1 for D (6 bases). V was cut by 0 bases and J by 1 base, with 13 bases left in between. This CDR3 contains 17 residues. Germline CDR1 LGHNA, CDR2 YSLEER. DNA for the CDR3: TGCGCCAGCAGCCAAGATGTACAGGGCGGGAGCAATCAGCCCCAGCATTTT. It yields the protein CASSQDVQGGSNQPQHF.

The chain couples TRBV28 to TRBJ2-5; the match to TRBD1 covers 9 bases. J gave up 3 bases and V 10 bases, and 6 bases lay outside the gene matches. Germline V lookup: CDR1 MDHEN, CDR2 SYDVKM. CDR3 size: 13 residues. In nucleotides, the CDR3 is TGTGCCACCTCCGACAGGGGGAAAGAGACCCAGTACTTC. Its protein is CATSDRGKETQYF.

This clonotype was detected only a few times. The chain couples TRBV7-2 to TRBJ2-7; 12 bases match TRBD2. This CDR3 has 15 amino acids. The V gene end was trimmed by 5 bases and the J gene end by 4 bases; junction bases not matched to a gene: 6. The germline gives CDR1 SGHTA, CDR2 FQGNSA. CDR3 coding DNA: TGTGCCAGCAGCCCCCGGACTAGCGGGGTATACGAGCAGTACTTC. This sequence encodes CASSPRTSGVYEQYF.

This clonotype was counted between two and nine times. This sequence joins TRBV27 and TRBJ1-2; TRBD1 aligns across 8 bases. CDR1 and CDR2 from the germline V gene are MNHEY and SMNVEV (reference sequence). The CDR3 extends over 15 amino acids. Trimming cost V 4 bases and J 8 bases; bases outside gene matches: 12. CDR3 coding DNA: TGTGCCAGCAGTTCAAACCCGGGACAGGTACCCGGCTACACCTTC. It specifies CASSSNPGQVPGYTF.

This clonotype was seen only a few times. The DNA for the CDR3 is TGTGCCAGCAGCCGGACTAGCGGGGGGGCAAATGAGCAGTTCTTC. It is translated as CASSRTSGGANEQFF. The genes are TRBV11-2 and TRBJ2-1, with 15 bases matching TRBD2. V was pared by 5 bases and J by 7 bases, with 3 bases of the junction left unmatched. This CDR3 has 15 amino acids. Germline V gene lookup returns CDR1 SGHAT and CDR2 FQNNGV.

This clonotype was seen a handful of times. This rearrangement joins TRBV29-1 to TRBJ1-1; TRBD1 might be the D (6 bases). Trimming stripped 6 bases from V and 4 bases from J, with 12 bases between. CDR3 size: 12 residues. Germline V CDR1 and CDR2: SQVTM, ANQGSEA. The DNA of the CDR3 is TGCAGCGTGAAACAGGGAGCCACTGAAGCTTTCTTT. Translating it yields CSVKQGATEAFF.

This clonotype was seen a few times. The chain combines TRBV24-1 with TRBJ1-1, with a possible D match to TRBD1 (6 bases). This CDR3 is built from 13 residues. In germline, CDR1 is KGHDR, CDR2 SFDVKD. The V and J ends lost 5 bases and 5 bases respectively, with 11 bases between them. The CDR3 spells CATSATGRTEAFF. As DNA, the CDR3 is TGTGCCACCAGTGCTACAGGGAGGACTGAAGCTTTCTTT.

This clonotype was seen only a few times. The gene calls are TRBV27 and TRBJ1-5; the D is unclear. Trimming removed 0 bases from V and 7 bases from J, with 10 bases in between. The CDR3 runs 14 residues. Per the germline V gene, CDR1 is MNHEY and CDR2 is SMNVEV (reference sequence). The CDR3 reads CASSLSGEWQPQHF. CDR3 coding DNA: TGTGCCAGCAGTTTATCAGGAGAATGGCAGCCCCAGCATTTT.

V usage is TRBV7-2 and J usage is TRBJ1-4; D is unresolved. Germline loops: CDR1 SGHTA, CDR2 FQGNSA. Trimming left V 3 bases short and J 3 bases short, with 11 bases between. This CDR3 is 15 amino acids long. CDR3 region: CASSFLGRSNEKLFF. As DNA, the CDR3 is TGTGCCAGCAGCTTTCTCGGGAGATCTAATGAAAAACTGTTTTTT. Filled out from reference TRBV7-2 and TRBJ1-4, the complete variable domain reads GAGVSQSPSNKVTEKGKDVELRCDPISGHTALYWYRQSLGQGLEFLIYFQGNSAPDKSGLPSDRFSAERTGGSVSTLTIQRTQQEDSAVYLCASSFLGRSNEKLFFGSGTQLSVL.

The chain has TRBV12-3 or TRBV12-4 and TRBJ1-2; D perhaps matches TRBD1 (5 bases). V shed 4 bases and J shed 3 bases, with 15 bases lying between them. This CDR3 has 15 residues. The CDR3 nucleotides read TGTGCCAGCAGTTCCTGGGACCAAAGAGACTATGGCTACACCTTC. It translates to CASSSWDQRDYGYTF.

This sequence joins TRBV9 and TRBJ2-1; 7 bases fit TRBD2. This CDR3 has 15 residues. The germline V gene encodes CDR1 SGDLS and CDR2 YYNGEE. Trimming took 0 bases from V and 10 from J; bases not matched to a gene: 10. DNA for the CDR3: TGTGCCAGCAGCGTAGGGGGGGGACGGAAAGAAGAGCAGTTCTTC. This encodes CASSVGGGRKEEQFF. The whole variable domain, filled in from reference TRBV9 and TRBJ2-1, reads DSGVTQTPKHLITATGQRVTLRCSPRSGDLSVYWYQQSLDQGLQFLIQYYNGEERAKGNILERFSAQQFPDLHSELNLSSLELGDSALYFCASSVGGGRKEEQFFGPGTRLTVL.

This clonotype has a count of ten or more. The chain employs TRBV11-2 and TRBJ1-1, with a possible D match to TRBD1 (6 bases). Germline lookup yields CDR1 SGHAT and CDR2 FQNNGV. This CDR3 is built from 15 residues. Between the trimmed V and J ends, which lost 0 bases and 2 bases, there was a span of 10 bases. The CDR3, as DNA: TGTGCCAGCAGCTTAGAGCCGACAGGTAACACTGAAGCTTTCTTT. The encoded protein is CASSLEPTGNTEAFF.

V is TRBV7-2 and J is TRBJ2-1; D is perhaps TRBD2 (6 bases). This CDR3 is built from 17 residues. V dropped 3 bases and J dropped 4 bases, with 19 bases sitting between them. Germline-derived CDR1 and CDR2 are SGHTA and FQGNSA. The CDR3, as DNA: TGTGCCAGCAGCTTCGGGGACGGGCCCCGGGGGTACAATGAGCAGTTCTTC. It codes for CASSFGDGPRGYNEQFF.